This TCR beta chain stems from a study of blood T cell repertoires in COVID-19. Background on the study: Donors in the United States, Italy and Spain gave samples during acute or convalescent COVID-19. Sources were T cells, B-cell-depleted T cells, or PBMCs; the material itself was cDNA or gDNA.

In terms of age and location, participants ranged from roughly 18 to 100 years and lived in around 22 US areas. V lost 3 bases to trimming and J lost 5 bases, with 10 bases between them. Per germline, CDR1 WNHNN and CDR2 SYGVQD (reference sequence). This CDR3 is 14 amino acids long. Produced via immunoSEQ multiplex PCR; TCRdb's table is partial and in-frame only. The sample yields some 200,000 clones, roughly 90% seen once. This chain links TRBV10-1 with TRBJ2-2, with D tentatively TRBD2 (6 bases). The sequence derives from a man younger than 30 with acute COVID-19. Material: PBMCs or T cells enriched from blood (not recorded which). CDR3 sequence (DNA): TGCGCCAGCAGTGAAGGTAGCGGAACCGGGGAGCTGTTTTTT. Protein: CASSEGSGTGELFF.